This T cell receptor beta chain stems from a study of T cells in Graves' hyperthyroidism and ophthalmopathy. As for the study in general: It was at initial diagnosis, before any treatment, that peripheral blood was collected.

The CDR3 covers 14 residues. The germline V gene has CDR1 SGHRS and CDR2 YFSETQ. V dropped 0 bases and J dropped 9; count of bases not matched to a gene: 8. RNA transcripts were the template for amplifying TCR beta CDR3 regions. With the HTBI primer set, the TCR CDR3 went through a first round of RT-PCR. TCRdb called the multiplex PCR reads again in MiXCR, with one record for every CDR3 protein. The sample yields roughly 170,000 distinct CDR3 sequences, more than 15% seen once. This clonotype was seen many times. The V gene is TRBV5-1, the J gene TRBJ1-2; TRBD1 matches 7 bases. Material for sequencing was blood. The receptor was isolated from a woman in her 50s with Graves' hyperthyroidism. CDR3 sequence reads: CASSLDRGKGSYTF. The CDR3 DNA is TGCGCCAGCAGCTTGGACAGGGGCAAAGGGAGCTACACCTTC.